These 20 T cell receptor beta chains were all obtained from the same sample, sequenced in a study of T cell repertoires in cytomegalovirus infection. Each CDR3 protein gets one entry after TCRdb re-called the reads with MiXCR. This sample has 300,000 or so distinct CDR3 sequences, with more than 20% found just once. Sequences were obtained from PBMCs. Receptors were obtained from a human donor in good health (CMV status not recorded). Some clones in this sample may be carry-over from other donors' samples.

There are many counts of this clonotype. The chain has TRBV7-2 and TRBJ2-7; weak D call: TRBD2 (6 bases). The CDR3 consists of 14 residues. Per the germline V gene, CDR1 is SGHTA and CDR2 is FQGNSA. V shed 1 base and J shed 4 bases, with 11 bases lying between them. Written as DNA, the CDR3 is TGTGCCAGCAGCTTAGTGGGTGGGGGGTACGAGCAGTACTTC. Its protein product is CASSLVGGGYEQYF. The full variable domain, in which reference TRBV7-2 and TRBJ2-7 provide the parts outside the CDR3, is GAGVSQSPSNKVTEKGKDVELRCDPISGHTALYWYRQSLGQGLEFLIYFQGNSAPDKSGLPSDRFSAERTGGSVSTLTIQRTQQEDSAVYLCASSLVGGGYEQYFGPGTRLTVT.

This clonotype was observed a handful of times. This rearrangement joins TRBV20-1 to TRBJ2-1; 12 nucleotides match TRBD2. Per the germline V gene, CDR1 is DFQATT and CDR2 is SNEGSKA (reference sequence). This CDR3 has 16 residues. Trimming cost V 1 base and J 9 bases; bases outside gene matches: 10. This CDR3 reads CSARAQGTSGWGEQFF. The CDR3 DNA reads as TGCAGTGCTAGAGCCCAGGGGACTAGCGGGTGGGGTGAGCAGTTCTTC.

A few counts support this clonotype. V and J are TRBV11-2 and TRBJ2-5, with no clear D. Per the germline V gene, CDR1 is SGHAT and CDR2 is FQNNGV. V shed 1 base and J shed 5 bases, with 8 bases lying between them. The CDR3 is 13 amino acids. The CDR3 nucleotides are TGTGCCAGCAGCTTAGCTGGGCGGGAGACCCAGTACTTC. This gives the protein CASSLAGRETQYF.

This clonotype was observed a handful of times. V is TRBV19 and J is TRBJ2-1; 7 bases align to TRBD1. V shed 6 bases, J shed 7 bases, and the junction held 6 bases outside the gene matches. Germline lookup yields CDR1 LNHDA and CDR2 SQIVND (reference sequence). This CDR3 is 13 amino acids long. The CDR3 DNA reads TGTGCCAGTAGAGGCAGGGGGACGAATGAGCAGTTCTTC. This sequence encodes CASRGRGTNEQFF.

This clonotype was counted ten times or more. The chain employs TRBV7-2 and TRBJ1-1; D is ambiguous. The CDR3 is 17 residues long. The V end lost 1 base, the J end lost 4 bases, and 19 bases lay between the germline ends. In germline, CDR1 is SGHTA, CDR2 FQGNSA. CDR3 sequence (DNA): TGTGCCAGCAGCTTAGGGGTCGTTGCCCTTGCAGGCACTGAAGCTTTCTTT. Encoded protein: CASSLGVVALAGTEAFF.

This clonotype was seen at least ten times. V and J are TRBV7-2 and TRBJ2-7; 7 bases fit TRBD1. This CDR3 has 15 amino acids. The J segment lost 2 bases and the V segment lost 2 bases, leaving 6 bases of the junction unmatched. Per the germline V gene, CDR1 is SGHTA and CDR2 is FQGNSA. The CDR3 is CASSLNRGPTYEQYF. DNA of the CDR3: TGTGCCAGCAGCTTAAACAGGGGCCCAACCTACGAGCAGTACTTC.

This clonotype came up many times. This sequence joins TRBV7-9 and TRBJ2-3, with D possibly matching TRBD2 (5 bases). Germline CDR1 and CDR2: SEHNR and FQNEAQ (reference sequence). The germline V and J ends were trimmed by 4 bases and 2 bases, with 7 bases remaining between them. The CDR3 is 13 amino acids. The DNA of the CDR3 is TGTGCCAGCAGCTACCGGGACACAGATACGCAGTATTTT. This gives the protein CASSYRDTDTQYF.

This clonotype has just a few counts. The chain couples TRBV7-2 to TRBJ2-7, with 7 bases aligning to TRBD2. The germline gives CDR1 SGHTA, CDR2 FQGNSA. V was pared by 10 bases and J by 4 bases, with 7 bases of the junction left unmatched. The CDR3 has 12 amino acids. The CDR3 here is CANSPGGYEQYF. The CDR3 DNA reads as TGTGCCAACAGTCCGGGGGGTTACGAGCAGTACTTC.

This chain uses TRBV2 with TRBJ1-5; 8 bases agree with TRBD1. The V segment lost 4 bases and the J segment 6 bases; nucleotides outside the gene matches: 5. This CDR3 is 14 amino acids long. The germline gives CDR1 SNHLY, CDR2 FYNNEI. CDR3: CASSGTGIFQPQHF. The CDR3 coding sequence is TGTGCCAGCAGTGGGACAGGGATTTTTCAGCCCCAGCATTTT.

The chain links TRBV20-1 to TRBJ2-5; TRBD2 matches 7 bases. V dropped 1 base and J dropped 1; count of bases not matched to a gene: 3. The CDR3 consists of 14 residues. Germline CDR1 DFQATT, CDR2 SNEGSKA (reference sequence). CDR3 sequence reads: CSARGGGGQETQYF. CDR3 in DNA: TGCAGTGCTAGAGGGGGCGGGGGCCAAGAGACCCAGTACTTC.

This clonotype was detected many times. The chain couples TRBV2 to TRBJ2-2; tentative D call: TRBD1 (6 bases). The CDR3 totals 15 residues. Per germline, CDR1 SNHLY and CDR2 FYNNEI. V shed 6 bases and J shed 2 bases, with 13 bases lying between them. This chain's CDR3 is CASSLDRFNTGELFF. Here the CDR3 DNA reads TGTGCCAGCAGCCTCGACAGGTTCAACACCGGGGAGCTGTTTTTT.

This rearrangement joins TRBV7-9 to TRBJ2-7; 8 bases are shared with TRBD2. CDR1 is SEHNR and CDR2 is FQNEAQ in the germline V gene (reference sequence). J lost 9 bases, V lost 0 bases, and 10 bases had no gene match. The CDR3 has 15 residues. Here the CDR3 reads CASSLASTGGPGQYF. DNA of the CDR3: TGTGCCAGCAGCTTAGCTTCAACGGGAGGGCCGGGGCAGTACTTC.

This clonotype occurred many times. The CDR3 loop is CASSLATGNPANEKLFF. In DNA, the CDR3 is TGTGCCAGCAGCTTAGCGACCGGGAATCCCGCTAATGAAAAACTGTTTTTT. The chain recombines TRBV7-9 with TRBJ1-4, with D unresolved. Germline lookup yields CDR1 SEHNR and CDR2 FQNEAQ (reference sequence). With 0 bases removed from V and 3 bases from J, the gap between germline ends came to 14 bases. The length of the CDR3 is 17 residues. The whole variable domain, filled in from reference TRBV7-9 and TRBJ1-4, reads DTGVSQNPRHKITKRGQNVTFRCDPISEHNRLYWYRQTLGQGPEFLTYFQNEAQLEKSRLLSDRFSAERPKGSFSTLEIQRTEQGDSAMYLCASSLATGNPANEKLFFGSGTQLSVL.

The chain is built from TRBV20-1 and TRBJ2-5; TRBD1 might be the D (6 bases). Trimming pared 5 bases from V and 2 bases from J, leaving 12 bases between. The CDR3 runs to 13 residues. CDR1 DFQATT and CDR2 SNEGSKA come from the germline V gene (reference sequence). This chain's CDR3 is CSALARGQETQYF. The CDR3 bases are TGCAGTGCTCTCGCCAGGGGACAAGAGACCCAGTACTTC.

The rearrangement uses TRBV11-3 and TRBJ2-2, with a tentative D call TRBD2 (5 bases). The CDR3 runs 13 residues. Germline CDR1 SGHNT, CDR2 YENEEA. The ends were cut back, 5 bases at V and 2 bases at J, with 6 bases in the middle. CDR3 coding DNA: TGTGCCAGCAGCCGGGATAACACCGGGGAGCTGTTTTTT. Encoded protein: CASSRDNTGELFF.

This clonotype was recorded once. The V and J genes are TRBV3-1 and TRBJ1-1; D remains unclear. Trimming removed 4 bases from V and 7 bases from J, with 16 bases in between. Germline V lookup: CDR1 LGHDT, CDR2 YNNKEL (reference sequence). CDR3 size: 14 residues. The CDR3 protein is CASSPFSRGVEAFF. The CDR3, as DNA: TGTGCCAGCAGCCCATTTTCTCGGGGAGTTGAAGCTTTCTTT.

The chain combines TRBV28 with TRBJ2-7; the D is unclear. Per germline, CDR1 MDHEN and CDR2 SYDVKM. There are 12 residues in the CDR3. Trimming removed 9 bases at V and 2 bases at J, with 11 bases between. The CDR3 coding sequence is TGTGCCAGTCGAGCAGGCCCCTACGAGCAGTACTTC. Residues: CASRAGPYEQYF.

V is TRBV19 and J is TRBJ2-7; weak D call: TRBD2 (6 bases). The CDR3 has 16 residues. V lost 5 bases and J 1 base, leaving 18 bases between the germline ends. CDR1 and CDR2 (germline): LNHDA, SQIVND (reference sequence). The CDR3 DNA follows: TGTGCCAGTAGTGCCAGGGACTTCTCCACTTCCTACGAGCAGTACTTC. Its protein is CASSARDFSTSYEQYF. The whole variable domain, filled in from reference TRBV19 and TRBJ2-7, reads DGGITQSPKYLFRKEGQNVTLSCEQNLNHDAMYWYRQDPGQGLRLIYYSQIVNDFQKGDIAEGYSVSREKKESFPLTVTSAQKNPTAFYLCASSARDFSTSYEQYFGPGTRLTVT.

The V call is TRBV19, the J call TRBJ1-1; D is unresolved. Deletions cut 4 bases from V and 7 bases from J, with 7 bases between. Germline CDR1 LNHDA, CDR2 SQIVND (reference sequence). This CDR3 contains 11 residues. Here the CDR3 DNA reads TGTGCCAGTAGTACAAGAAATGAAGCTTTCTTT. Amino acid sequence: CASSTRNEAFF.

This chain's CDR3 is CASSLTAGGWEDTQYF. In DNA form, the CDR3 reads TGTGCCAGCAGTTTAACCGCAGGGGGCTGGGAAGATACGCAGTATTTT. J is TRBJ2-3 and V is TRBV28, with TRBD1 matching 8 bases. Germline trimming cut 2 bases from V and 5 bases from J; bases unmatched to any gene: 9. The CDR3 totals 16 residues. Germline V gives CDR1 MDHEN, CDR2 SYDVKM.